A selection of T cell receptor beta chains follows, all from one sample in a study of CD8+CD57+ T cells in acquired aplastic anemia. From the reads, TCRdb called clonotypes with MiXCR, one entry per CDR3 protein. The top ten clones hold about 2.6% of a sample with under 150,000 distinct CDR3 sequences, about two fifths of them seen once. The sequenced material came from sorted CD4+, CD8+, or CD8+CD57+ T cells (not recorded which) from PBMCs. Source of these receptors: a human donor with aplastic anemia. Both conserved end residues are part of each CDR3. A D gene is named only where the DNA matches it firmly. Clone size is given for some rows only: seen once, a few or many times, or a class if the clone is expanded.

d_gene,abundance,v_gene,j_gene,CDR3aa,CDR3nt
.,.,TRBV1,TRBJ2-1,CASSPETGNSYNEKFF,TGCGCCAGCAGCCCGGAGACAGGGAACTCCTACAATGAGAAGTTCTTC
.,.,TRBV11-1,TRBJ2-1,CASSFGDSGGDNEQFF,TGTGCCAGCAGCTTCGGGGACTCAGGAGGGGACAATGAGCAGTTCTTC
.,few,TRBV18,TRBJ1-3,CASSPSPASGNTIYF,TGTGCCAGCTCACCATCACCGGCCTCTGGAAACACCATATATTTT
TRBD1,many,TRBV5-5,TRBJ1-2,CASSRTTGVSNGYTF,TGTGCCAGCAGCCGAACTACAGGGGTTTCAAATGGCTACACCTTC
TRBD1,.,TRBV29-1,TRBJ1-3,CSVATGAGNTIYF,TGCAGCGTAGCGACAGGGGCTGGAAACACCATATATTTT
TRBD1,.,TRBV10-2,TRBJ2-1,CASSETTGSSYNEQFF,TGCGCCAGCAGTGAGACGACAGGGAGCTCCTACAATGAGCAGTTCTTC
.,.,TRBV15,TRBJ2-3,CATSSVRGEPSTDTQYF,TGTGCCACCAGCAGCGTAAGGGGGGAGCCTAGCACAGATACGCAGTATTTT
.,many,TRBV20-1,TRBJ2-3,CSARGRGDTQYF,TGCAGTGCTAGAGGCAGGGGAGATACGCAGTATTTT
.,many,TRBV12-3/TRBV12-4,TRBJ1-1,CASTIEGGGSAFF,TGTGCCAGCACCATCGAGGGGGGGGGCTCGGCTTTCTTT
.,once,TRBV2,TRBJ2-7,CASSSLHLSYEQYF,TGTGCCAGCAGTTCCCTTCACCTTTCCTACGAGCAGTACTTC
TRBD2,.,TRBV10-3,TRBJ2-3,CAISEVVSGSLNTQYF,TGTGCCATCAGTGAGGTAGTTAGCGGGAGTTTGAATACGCAGTATTTT
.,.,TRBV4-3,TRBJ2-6,CASSQGLGGSGANVLTF,TGCGCCAGCAGCCAAGGTCTCGGGGGCTCTGGGGCCAACGTCCTGACTTTC
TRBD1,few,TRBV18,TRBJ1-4,CASSPGQDEKLFF,TGTGCCAGCTCACCGGGACAGGATGAAAAACTGTTTTTT
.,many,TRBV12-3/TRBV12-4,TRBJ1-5,CASSLNSNQPQHF,TGTGCCAGCAGTTTAAACAGCAATCAGCCCCAGCATTTT
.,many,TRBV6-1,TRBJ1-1,CASSLGTKAFF,TGTGCCAGCAGTCTCGGGACCAAAGCTTTCTTT
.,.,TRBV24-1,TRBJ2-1,CATSASQGPWDEQFF,TGTGCCACCAGTGCCTCCCAGGGCCCCTGGGATGAGCAGTTCTTC
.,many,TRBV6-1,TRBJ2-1,CASSHRTTTNEQFF,TGTGCCAGCAGTCACCGGACTACGACCAATGAGCAGTTCTTC
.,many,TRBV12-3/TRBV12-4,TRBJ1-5,CASSLDRGKQPQHF,TGTGCCAGCAGTTTAGATAGGGGCAAGCAGCCCCAGCATTTT
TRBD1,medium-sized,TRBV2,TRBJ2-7,CASSSDRDTYEQYF,TGTGCCAGCAGTTCGGACAGGGACACCTACGAGCAGTACTTC
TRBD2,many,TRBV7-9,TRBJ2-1,CASSLLAGGTYNEQFF,TGTGCCAGCAGCTTACTGGCGGGGGGAACCTACAATGAGCAGTTCTTC
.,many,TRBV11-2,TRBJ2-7,CASSLEGGPQGEQYF,TGTGCCAGCAGCTTAGAGGGGGGGCCGCAGGGTGAGCAGTACTTC
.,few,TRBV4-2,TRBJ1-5,CASSQERGAQPQHF,TGTGCCAGCAGCCAAGAAAGAGGGGCGCAGCCCCAGCATTTT